These T cell receptor beta chains were read from a single sample in a study of blood T cell repertoires in COVID-19. Libraries were prepared by immunoSEQ multiplex PCR; TCRdb keeps only in-frame clonotypes and omits some of them. This table holds hundreds of thousands of clones, 85% to 90% found once. Source material: peripheral blood. These receptors all stem from a man aged 35 to 55 with acute or convalescent COVID-19. Both conserved end residues are trimmed from each CDR3.

V	J	CDR3
TRBV9	TRBJ1-4	ASSVMGTGEEKLF
TRBV10-3	TRBJ2-3	AISEGIGGRTDTQY
TRBV30	TRBJ1-1	AWKVGGPSTEAF
TRBV5-1	TRBJ2-1	ASSFDGRSSYNEQF
TRBV5-1	TRBJ2-7	ASSLGTGGVYEQY
TRBV29-1	TRBJ2-3	SVIFTDTQY
TRBV2	TRBJ2-1	ASSHPMRGQGGDEQF
TRBV3-1/TRBV3-2	TRBJ1-1	ASSLGGGTFLEAF
TRBV7-3	TRBJ2-1	ASSFRTSGLNEQF
TRBV7-3	TRBJ2-3	ASSLKAGGYFTDTQY
TRBV2	TRBJ2-1	ASTEGGKGEQF
TRBV6-5	TRBJ1-1	ASRLISGGTEAF
TRBV5-6	TRBJ2-7	ASSSRDLLKY
TRBV11-2	TRBJ2-7	ASRGGSEQY
TRBV3-1/TRBV3-2	TRBJ2-7	ASSQALGQGIPYEQY
TRBV10-1	TRBJ2-1	ASSEIQGNEQF
TRBV10-3	TRBJ1-6	AISEFGQGYSPLH
TRBV21-1	TRBJ2-5	ASSKALLQGREYGETQY
TRBV9	TRBJ2-2	ASSPSARGFGGELF
TRBV7-2	TRBJ2-2	ASTPRRGENTGELF
TRBV10-3	TRBJ1-2	AIPKTPDLSGAYT
TRBV2	TRBJ1-5	ASRGTGNQPQH
TRBV6-6	TRBJ2-7	ASSYSRNRENEQY
TRBV3-1/TRBV3-2	TRBJ2-3	ASSPYGQSTDTQY
TRBV6-1	TRBJ2-1	ASSEIINRYNEQF
TRBV2	TRBJ2-2	AIQGTSGLVGTGELF
TRBV19	TRBJ1-2	ASSTTGAVGYT
TRBV24-1	TRBJ1-2	ATSDGRTGSYGYT
TRBV19	TRBJ1-5	ASSILDFSGNQPQH
TRBV28	TRBJ1-5	ASSLWRAVHQPQH
TRBV6-2/TRBV6-3	TRBJ1-5	ASSSSTNQPQH
TRBV4-2	TRBJ2-1	ASSQPGQLAGDHSYNEQF
TRBV19	TRBJ1-6	ASSITRDPPLH
TRBV19	TRBJ1-2	ASSTGDVYGYT
TRBV7-2	TRBJ1-6	ASSQRQGASSPLH
TRBV5-1	TRBJ1-6	ASSRDSQNSPLH
TRBV7-4	TRBJ2-1	ASILLGLAGGQF
TRBV19	TRBJ1-2	ASTHRIHYGYT
TRBV7-2	TRBJ1-5	ASNLKPGQPQH
TRBV19	TRBJ1-1	ASNSPTGTGKAF
TRBV5-1	TRBJ2-7	ASNSGTHSYEQY
TRBV6-6	TRBJ1-1	ASSWEVVVPEAF
TRBV13	TRBJ1-1	ASSLPDRLNTEAF
TRBV12-5	TRBJ2-7	ASGLDVGHYEQY
TRBV5-1	TRBJ1-1	ASSSIRTAIDTEAF
TRBV6-1	TRBJ2-7	ASSEWGTGVPYEQY
TRBV9	TRBJ2-1	ASSVAVTGNYNEQF
TRBV19	TRBJ2-7	ASSIAGALTYEQY
TRBV5-1	TRBJ1-2	ASSLGRDRTPQGYGYT
TRBV5-6	TRBJ2-7	ASSPDSPYEQY
TRBV2	TRBJ2-5	ASSPWGQGETQY
TRBV5-4	TRBJ2-7	ASSQGIYEQY
TRBV24-1	TRBJ1-2	ATSETGTGYGYT
TRBV12-3/TRBV12-4	TRBJ2-7	ASSLGQRYEQY
TRBV7-2	TRBJ1-4	ASSLESRGEKLF
TRBV5-1	TRBJ2-1	ASRGAGGPYEQF
TRBV29-1	TRBJ2-1	SVGGQGNYNEQF
TRBV5-6	TRBJ1-5	ASSLWADQGQPQH
TRBV24-1	TRBJ1-2	ATSDRTAYT